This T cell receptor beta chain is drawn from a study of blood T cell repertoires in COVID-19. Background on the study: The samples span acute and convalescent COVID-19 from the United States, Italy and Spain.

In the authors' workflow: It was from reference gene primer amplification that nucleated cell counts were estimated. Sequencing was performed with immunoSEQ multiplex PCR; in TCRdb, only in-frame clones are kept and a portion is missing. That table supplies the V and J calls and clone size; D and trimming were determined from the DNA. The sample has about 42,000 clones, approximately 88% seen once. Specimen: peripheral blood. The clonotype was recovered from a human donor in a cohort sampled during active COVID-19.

The CDR3 protein is CASSLGGEGVKQYF. CDR3 DNA sequence: TGTGCCAGCAGCTTGGGTGGAGAGGGAGTGAAGCAGTATTTT. The chain joins TRBV5-6 to TRBJ2-3; TRBD2 might be the D (5 bases). This CDR3 is 14 amino acids long. The V end was cut by 0 bases, the J end by 11 bases, with 16 bases between. CDR1 is SGHDT and CDR2 is YYEEEE in the germline V gene.